This paragraph reports one TCR beta chain. The antigen is unknown. Germline V lookup: CDR1 MNHGY, CDR2 SAAAGT. V lost 5 bases to trimming and J lost 5 bases, with 18 bases between them. The CDR3 contains 15 residues. TCRdb processed the reads anew with MiXCR; each CDR3 protein has one entry. The sample lists about 920,000 distinct CDR3 sequences; approximately 33% were seen once. The sample originates from a study of T cell repertoires in cytomegalovirus infection. About the study: CMV epitopes, recently identified HLA-C-restricted and well-studied HLA-B-restricted, were used. Public TCR beta signatures were indicative of both CMV infection and a matching HLA type. Findings of the study overall: Carriers of CMV and the relevant HLA type were discriminated by public TCR beta frequency. CMV-specific TCR beta clonotypes restricted by HLA-C were the ones dominating the ex vivo response.

The chain joins TRBV6-8 to TRBJ2-5; D tentatively reads TRBD1 or TRBD2 (5 bases each). The clonotype was recovered from a human donor in good health (CMV status not recorded). Some clones in this sample may be carry-over from other donors' samples. Sequencing used cultured CD8+ T cells from PBMCs, obtained from culture after CMV antigen stimulation. The CDR3 protein is CASSIRTLEGETQYF. The CDR3 DNA sequence: TGTGCCAGCAGTATTCGGACCCTTGAGGGGGAGACCCAGTACTTC.